Reported below is one T cell receptor (beta chain). Its antigen is not identified. The germline gives CDR1 MNHEY, CDR2 SMNVEV (reference sequence). Between the trimmed V and J ends, which lost 8 bases and 3 bases, there was a span of 16 bases. The CDR3 sequence is 15 residues long. PCR involved 60 Vbeta and 13 Jbeta primers. Clones were sequenced by immunoSEQ multiplex PCR, and TCRdb holds only the in-frame ones, with some missing. The data show more than 80,000 clones, roughly 82% seen once. The sample belongs to a study of cytomegalovirus exposure and HLA in healthy donors. Study-level findings and limits: Later, TCR association rates were found to vary by HLA locus, highest for DRB1 and lowest for HLA-C. Reports described diagnosis of cytomegalovirus status by the classifier as highly specific and sensitive.

Sequencing was done on a sample of PBMCs. The sequence was collected from a man in his fifties in good health and CMV-seronegative. The rearrangement uses TRBV27 and TRBJ1-4, with D possibly matching TRBD1 (5 bases). The CDR3 sequence: CASSGGDAANEKLFF. The CDR3 region has the DNA TGTGCCAGCTCCGGAGGGGACGCGGCTAATGAAAAACTGTTTTTT.